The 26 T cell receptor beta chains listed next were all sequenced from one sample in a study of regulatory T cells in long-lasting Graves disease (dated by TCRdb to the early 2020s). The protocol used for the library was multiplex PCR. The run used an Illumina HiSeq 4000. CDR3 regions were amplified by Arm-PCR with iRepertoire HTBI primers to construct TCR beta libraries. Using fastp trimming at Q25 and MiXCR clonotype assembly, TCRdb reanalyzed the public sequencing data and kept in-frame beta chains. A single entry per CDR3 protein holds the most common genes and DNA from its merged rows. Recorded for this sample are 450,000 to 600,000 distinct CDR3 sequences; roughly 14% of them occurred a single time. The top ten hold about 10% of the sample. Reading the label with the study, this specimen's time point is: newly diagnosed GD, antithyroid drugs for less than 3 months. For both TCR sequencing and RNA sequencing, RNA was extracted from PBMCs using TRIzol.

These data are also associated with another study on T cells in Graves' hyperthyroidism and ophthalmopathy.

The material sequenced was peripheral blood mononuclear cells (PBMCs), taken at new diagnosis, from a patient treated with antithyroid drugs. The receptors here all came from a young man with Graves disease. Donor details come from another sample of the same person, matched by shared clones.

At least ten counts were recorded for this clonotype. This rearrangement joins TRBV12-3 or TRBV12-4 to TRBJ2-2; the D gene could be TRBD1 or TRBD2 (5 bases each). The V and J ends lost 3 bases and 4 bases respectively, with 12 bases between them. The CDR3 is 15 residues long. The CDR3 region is CASSFGPGSTGELFF. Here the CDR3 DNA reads TGTGCCAGCAGTTTCGGTCCAGGGAGCACCGGGGAGCTGTTTTTT.

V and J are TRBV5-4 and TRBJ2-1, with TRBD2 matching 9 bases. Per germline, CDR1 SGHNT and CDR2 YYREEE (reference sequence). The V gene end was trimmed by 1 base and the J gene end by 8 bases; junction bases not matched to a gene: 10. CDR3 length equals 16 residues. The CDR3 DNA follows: TGTGCCAGCAGCTTGTCGGCGGGAGGGAGAGGGGATGAGCAGTTCTTC. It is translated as CASSLSAGGRGDEQFF.

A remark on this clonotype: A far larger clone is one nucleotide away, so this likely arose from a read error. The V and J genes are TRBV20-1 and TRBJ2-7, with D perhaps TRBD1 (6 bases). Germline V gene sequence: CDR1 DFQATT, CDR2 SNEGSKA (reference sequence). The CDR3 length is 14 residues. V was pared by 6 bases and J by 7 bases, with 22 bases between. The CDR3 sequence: CSARMMDRNSEQYF. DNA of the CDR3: TGCAGTGCCCGAATGATGGACAGAAACAGTGAGCAGTACTTC.

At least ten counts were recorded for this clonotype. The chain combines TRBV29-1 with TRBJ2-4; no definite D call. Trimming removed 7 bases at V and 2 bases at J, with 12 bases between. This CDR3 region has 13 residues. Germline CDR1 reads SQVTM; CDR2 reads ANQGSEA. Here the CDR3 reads CSAGPGPKNIQYF. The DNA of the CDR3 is TGCAGCGCCGGGCCCGGCCCCAAAAACATTCAGTACTTC.

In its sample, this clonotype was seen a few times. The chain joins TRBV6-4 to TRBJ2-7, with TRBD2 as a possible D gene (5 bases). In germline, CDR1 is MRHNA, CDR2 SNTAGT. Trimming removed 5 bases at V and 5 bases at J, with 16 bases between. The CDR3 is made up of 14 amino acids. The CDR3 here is CASSPGGGFNEQYF. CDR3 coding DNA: TGTGCCAGCAGTCCGGGTGGAGGTTTCAACGAGCAGTACTTC.

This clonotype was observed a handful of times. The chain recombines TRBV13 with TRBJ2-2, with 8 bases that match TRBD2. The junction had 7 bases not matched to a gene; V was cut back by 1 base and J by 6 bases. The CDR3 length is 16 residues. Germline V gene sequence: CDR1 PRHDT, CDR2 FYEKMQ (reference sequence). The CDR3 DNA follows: TGTGCCAGCAGCTTAGACCCGGGAGGGCCTCCCGGGGAGCTGTTTTTT. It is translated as CASSLDPGGPPGELFF.

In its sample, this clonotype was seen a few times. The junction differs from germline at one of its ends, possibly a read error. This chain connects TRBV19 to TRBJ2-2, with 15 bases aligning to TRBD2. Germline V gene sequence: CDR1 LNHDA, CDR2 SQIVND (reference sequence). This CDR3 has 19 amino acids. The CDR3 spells CASSRLPGLAGGNTVELFF. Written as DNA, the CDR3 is TGTGCCAGTAGTAGATTACCGGGACTAGCGGGAGGAAACACCGTGGAGCTGTTTTTT.

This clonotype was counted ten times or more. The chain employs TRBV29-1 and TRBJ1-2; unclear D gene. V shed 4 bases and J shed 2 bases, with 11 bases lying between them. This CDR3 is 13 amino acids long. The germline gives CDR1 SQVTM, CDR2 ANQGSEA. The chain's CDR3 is CSVGVTPNYGYTF. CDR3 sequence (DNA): TGCAGCGTTGGTGTGACACCCAACTATGGCTACACCTTC.

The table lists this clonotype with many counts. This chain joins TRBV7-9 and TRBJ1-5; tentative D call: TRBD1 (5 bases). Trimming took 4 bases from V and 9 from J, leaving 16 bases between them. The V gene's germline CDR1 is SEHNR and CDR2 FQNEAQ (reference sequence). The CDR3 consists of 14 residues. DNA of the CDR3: TGTGCCAGCAGCTCCCCCGAAGGGGATGGGCCCCAGCATTTT. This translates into CASSSPEGDGPQHF. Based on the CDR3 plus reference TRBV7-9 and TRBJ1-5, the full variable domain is DTGVSQNPRHKITKRGQNVTFRCDPISEHNRLYWYRQTLGQGPEFLTYFQNEAQLEKSRLLSDRFSAERPKGSFSTLEIQRTEQGDSAMYLCASSSPEGDGPQHFGDGTRLSIL.

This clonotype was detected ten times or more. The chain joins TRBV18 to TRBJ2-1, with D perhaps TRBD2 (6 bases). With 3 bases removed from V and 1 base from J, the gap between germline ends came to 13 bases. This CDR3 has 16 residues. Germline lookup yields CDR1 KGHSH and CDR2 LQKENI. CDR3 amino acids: CASSPQVSGSYNEQFF. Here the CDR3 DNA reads TGTGCCAGCTCACCCCAGGTTAGCGGATCCTACAATGAGCAGTTCTTC.

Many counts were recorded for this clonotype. CDR3: CASMGGYSYNEQFF. CDR3 bases: TGTGCCAGCATGGGCGGGTACTCCTACAATGAGCAGTTCTTC. The J gene is TRBJ2-1, the V gene TRBV12-3 or TRBV12-4; D possibly corresponds to TRBD2 (5 bases). The V gene lost 7 bases and the J gene lost 0 bases, with 10 bases spanning the gap. This CDR3 region has 14 residues.

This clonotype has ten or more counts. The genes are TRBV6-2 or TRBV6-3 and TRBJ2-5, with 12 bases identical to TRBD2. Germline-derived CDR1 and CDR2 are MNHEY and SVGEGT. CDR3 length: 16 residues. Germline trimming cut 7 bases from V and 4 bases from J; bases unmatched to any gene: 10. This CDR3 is CASTWTSGALGETQYF. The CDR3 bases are TGTGCCAGCACCTGGACTAGCGGGGCTCTTGGAGAGACCCAGTACTTC.

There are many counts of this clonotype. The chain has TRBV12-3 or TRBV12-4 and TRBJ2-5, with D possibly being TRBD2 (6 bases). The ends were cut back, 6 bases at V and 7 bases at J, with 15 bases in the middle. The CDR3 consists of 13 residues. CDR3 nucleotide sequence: TGTGCCAGCAGCATCGGAGGGCTGGGGACCCAGTACTTC. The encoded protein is CASSIGGLGTQYF.

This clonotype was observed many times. CDR3 sequence (DNA): TGCAGTGCTAGAGATGTAGCAGGGGGGTGGTACGAGCAGTACTTC. It specifies CSARDVAGGWYEQYF. The chain is built from TRBV20-1 and TRBJ2-7; possible D gene TRBD1, 7 bases. Germline CDR1 is DFQATT and CDR2 is SNEGSKA (reference sequence). This CDR3 spans 15 amino acids. Trimming left V 0 bases short and J 4 bases short, with 16 bases between.

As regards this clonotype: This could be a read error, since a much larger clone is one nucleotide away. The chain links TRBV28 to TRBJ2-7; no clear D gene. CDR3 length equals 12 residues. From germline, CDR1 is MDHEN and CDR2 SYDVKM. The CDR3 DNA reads TGTGTCAGCAGTTTATGGACCAACGAGCAGTACTTC. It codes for CVSSLWTNEQYF.

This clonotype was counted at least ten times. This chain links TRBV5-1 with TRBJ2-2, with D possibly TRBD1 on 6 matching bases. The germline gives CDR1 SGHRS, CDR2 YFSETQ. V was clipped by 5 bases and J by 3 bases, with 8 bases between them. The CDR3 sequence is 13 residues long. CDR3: CASSSGDTGELFF. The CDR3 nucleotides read TGCGCCAGCAGTTCAGGGGACACCGGGGAGCTGTTTTTT. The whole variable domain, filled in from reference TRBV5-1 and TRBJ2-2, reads KAGVTQTPRYLIKTRGQQVTLSCSPISGHRSVSWYQQTPGQGLQFLFEYFSETQRNKGNFPGRFSGRQFSNSRSEMNVSTLELGDSALYLCASSSGDTGELFFGEGSRLTVL.

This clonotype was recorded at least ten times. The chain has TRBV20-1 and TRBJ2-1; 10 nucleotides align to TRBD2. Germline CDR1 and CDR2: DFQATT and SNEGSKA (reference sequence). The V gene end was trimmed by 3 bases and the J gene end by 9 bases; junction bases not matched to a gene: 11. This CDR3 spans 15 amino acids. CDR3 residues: CSASWRLAGVGEQFF. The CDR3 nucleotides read TGCAGTGCTAGCTGGAGGCTAGCGGGAGTGGGTGAGCAGTTCTTC.

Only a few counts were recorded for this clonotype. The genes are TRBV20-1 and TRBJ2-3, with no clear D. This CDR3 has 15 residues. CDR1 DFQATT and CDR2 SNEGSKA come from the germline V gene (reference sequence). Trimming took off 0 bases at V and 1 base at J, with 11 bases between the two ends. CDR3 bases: TGCAGTGCTAGAGATCCCCGGGCTCGCACAGATACGCAGTATTTT. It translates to CSARDPRARTDTQYF.

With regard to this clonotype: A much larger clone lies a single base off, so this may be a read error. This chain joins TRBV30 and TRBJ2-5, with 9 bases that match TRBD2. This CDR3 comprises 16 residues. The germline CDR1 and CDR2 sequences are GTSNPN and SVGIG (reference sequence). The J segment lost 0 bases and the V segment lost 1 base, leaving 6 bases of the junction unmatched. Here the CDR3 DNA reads TGTGCCTGGAGTGACGGACTAGCGATGAACCAAGAGACCCAGTACTTC. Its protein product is CAWSDGLAMNQETQYF. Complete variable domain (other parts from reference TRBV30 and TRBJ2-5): SQTIHQWPATLVQPVGSPLSLECTVEGTSNPNLYWYRQAAGRGLQLLFYSVGIGQISSEVPQNLSASRPQDRQFILSSKKLLLSDSGFYLCAWSDGLAMNQETQYFGPGTRLLVL.

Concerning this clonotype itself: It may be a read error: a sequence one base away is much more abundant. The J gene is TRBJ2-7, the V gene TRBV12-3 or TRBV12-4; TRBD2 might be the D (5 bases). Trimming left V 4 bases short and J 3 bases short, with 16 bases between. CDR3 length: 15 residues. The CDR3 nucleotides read TGTGCCAGCAGTTCGAGCTGGAGCGGCAACTACGAGCAGTACTTC. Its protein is CASSSSWSGNYEQYF.

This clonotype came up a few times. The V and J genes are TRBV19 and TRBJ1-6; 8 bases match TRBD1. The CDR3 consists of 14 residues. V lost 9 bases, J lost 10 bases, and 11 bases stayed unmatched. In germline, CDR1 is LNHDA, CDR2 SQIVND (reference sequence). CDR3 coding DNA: TGTGCCAGCAGCTCGGACAGGGCAGGATCACCCCTCCACTTT. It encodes CASSSDRAGSPLHF.

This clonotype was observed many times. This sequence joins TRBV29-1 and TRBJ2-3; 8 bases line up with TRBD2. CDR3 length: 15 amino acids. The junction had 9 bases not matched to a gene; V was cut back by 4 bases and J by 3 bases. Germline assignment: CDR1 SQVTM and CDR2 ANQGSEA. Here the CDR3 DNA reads TGCAGCGTTGTAGCGGGAAGGGCCTTTACAGATACGCAGTATTTT. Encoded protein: CSVVAGRAFTDTQYF.

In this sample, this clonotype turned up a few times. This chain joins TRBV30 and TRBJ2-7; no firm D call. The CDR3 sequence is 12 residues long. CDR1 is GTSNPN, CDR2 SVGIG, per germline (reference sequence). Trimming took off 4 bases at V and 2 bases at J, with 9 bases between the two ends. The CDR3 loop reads CAWTGSTYEQYF. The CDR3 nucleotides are TGTGCCTGGACAGGTAGCACCTACGAGCAGTACTTC.

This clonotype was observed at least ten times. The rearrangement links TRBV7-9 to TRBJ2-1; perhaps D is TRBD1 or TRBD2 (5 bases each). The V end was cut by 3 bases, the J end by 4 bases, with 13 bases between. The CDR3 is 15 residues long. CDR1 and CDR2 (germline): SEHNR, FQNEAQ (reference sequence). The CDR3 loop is CASSFWGTEYNEQFF. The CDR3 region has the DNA TGTGCCAGCAGCTTCTGGGGGACCGAGTACAATGAGCAGTTCTTC.

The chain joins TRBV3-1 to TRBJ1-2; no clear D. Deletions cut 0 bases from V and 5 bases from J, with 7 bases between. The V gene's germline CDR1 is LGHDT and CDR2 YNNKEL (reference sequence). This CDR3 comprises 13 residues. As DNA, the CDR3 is TGTGCCAGCAGCCAAGAGGAGAGTTATGGCTACACCTTC. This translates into CASSQEESYGYTF.

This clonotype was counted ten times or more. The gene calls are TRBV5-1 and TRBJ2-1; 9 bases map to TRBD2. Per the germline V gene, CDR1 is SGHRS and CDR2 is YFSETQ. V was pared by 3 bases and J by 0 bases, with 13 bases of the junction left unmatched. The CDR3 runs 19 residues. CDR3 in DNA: TGCGCCAGCAGCTCGGGACTAGCCCCGACCTCAACCTCCTACAATGAGCAGTTCTTC. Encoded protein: CASSSGLAPTSTSYNEQFF.